This T cell receptor beta chain is drawn from a study of CD8 T cells in Susac syndrome. RNA amounts of about 0.45 to 1 ug underwent reverse transcription with random hexamers. TCRdb itself ran the immunoSEQ multiplex PCR reads through MiXCR, one entry per CDR3 protein. The data hold about 190,000 distinct CDR3 sequences, with approximately 94% observed a single time. About this clonotype: Antigen: not known.

Study results and caveats: Clonal expansion was absent from the CD4+ T cell repertoires in Susac syndrome.

The specimen was CD4+ T cells from PBMCs. The sequence derives from a human donor with Susac syndrome.

The CDR3 loop reads CASSLGLAQGNEQFF. The DNA for the CDR3 is TGTGCCAGCAGTTTGGGACTAGCCCAAGGTAATGAGCAGTTCTTC. The chain has TRBV12-3 or TRBV12-4 and TRBJ2-1; 9 nucleotides line up with TRBD2. The CDR3 covers 15 residues. Trimming removed 3 bases from V and 7 bases from J; junction bases left unmatched: 7.